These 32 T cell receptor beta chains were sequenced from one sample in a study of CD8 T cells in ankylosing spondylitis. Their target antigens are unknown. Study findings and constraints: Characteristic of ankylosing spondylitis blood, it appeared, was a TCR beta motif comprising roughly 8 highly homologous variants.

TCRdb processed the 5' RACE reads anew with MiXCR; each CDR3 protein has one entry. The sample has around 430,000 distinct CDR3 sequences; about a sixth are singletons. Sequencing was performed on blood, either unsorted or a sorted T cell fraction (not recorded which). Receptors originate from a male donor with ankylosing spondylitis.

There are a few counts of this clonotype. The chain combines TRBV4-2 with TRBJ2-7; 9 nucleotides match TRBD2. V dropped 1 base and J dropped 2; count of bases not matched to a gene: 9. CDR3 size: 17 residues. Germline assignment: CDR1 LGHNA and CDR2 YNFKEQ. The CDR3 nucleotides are TGTGCCAGCAGCCAAGTGGCGTTAGCGGGAGAAGCCTACGAGCAGTACTTC. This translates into CASSQVALAGEAYEQYF.

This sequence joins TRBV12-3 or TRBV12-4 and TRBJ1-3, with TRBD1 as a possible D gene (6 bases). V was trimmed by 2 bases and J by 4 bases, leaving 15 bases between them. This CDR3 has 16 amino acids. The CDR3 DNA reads TGTGCCAGCAGTTTATCCGGACAGCTATTAGGAAACACCATATATTTT. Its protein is CASSLSGQLLGNTIYF.

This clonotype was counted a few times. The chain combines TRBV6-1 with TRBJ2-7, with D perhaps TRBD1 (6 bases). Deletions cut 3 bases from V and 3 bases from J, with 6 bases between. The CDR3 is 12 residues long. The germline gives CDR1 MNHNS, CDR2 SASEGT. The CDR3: CASSDRGYEQYF. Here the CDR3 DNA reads TGTGCCAGCAGTGACAGGGGCTACGAGCAGTACTTC.

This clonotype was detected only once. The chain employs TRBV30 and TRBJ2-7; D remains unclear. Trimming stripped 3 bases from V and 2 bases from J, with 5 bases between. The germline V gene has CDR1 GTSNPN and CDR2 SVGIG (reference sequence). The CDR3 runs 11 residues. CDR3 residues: CAWSRAYEQYF. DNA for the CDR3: TGTGCCTGGAGCCGAGCCTACGAGCAGTACTTC.

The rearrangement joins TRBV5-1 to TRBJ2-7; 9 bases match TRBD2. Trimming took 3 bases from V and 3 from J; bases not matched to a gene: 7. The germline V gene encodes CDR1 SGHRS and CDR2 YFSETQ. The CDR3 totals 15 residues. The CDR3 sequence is CASSSGLATIYEQYF. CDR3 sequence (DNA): TGCGCCAGCAGCTCAGGACTAGCGACCATCTACGAGCAGTACTTC. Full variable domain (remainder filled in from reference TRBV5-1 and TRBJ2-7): KAGVTQTPRYLIKTRGQQVTLSCSPISGHRSVSWYQQTPGQGLQFLFEYFSETQRNKGNFPGRFSGRQFSNSRSEMNVSTLELGDSALYLCASSSGLATIYEQYFGPGTRLTVT.

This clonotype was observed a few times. In DNA form, the CDR3 reads TGCAGTGCTACGGGCAGCTTCAATCAGCCCCAGCATTTT. Residues: CSATGSFNQPQHF. This chain joins TRBV20-1 and TRBJ1-5; D is unclear. This CDR3 is 13 amino acids long. Trimming pared 4 bases from V and 3 bases from J, leaving 10 bases between. Germline loops: CDR1 DFQATT, CDR2 SNEGSKA (reference sequence).

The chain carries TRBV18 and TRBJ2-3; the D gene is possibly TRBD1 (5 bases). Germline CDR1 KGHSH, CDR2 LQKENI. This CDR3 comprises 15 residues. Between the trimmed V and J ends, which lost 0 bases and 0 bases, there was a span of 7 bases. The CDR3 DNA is TGTGCCAGCTCACCACCGGGGCACAGCACAGATACGCAGTATTTT. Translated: CASSPPGHSTDTQYF.

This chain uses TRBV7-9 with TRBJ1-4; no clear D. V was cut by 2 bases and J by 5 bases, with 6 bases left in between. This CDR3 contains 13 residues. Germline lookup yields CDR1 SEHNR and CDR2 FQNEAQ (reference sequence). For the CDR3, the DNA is TGTGCCAGCAGCTTATTCGGGAATGAAAAACTGTTTTTT. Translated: CASSLFGNEKLFF.

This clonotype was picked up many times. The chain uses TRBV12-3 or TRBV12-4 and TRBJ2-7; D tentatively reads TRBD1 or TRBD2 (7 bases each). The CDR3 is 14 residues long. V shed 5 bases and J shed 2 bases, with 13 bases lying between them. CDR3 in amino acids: CASSAPGGAYEQYF. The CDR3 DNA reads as TGTGCCAGCAGTGCCCCAGGGGGGGCCTACGAGCAGTACTTC.

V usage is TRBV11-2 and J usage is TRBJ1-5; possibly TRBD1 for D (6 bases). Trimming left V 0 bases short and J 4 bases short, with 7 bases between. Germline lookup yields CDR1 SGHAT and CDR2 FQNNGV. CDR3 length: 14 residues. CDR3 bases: TGTGCCAGCAGCTTAGAGGGGGCAAATCAGCCCCAGCATTTT. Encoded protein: CASSLEGANQPQHF. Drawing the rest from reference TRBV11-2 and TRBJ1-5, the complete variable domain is EAGVAQSPRYKIIEKRQSVAFWCNPISGHATLYWYQQILGQGPKLLIQFQNNGVVDDSQLPKDRFSAERLKGVDSTLKIQPAKLEDSAVYLCASSLEGANQPQHFGDGTRLSIL.

Here the CDR3 DNA reads TGTGCCAGCTCATATACGGCTAATGGAAATCAGCCCCAGCATTTT. Its translation: CASSYTANGNQPQHF. This sequence joins TRBV6-1 and TRBJ1-5; D gene unclear. Trimming took off 8 bases at V and 4 bases at J, with 18 bases between the two ends. This CDR3 comprises 15 residues. CDR1 and CDR2 (germline): MNHNS, SASEGT.

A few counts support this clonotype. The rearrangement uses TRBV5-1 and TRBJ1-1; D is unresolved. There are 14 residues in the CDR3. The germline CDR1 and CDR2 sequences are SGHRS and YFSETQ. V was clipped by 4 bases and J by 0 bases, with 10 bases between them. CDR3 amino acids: CASSAGLLNTEAFF. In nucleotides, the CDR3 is TGCGCCAGCAGCGCCGGACTGTTGAACACTGAAGCTTTCTTT.

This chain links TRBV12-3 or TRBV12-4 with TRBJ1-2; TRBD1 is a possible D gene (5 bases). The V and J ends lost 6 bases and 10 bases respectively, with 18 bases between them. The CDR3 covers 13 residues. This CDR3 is CASSPRGTEDYTF. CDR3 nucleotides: TGTGCCAGCAGCCCCCGGGGGACGGAGGACTACACCTTC.

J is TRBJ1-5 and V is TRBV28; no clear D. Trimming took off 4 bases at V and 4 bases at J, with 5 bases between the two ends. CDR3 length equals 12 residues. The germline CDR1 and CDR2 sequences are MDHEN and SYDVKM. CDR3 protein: CASSWRNQPQHF. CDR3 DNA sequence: TGTGCCAGCAGTTGGAGAAATCAGCCCCAGCATTTT.

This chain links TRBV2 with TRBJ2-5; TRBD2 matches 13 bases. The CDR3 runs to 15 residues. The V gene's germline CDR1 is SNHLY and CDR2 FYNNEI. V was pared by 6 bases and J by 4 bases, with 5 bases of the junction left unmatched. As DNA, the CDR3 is TGTGCCAGCAGCGAACTAGCGGGAGGGGGAGAGACCCAGTACTTC. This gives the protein CASSELAGGGETQYF.

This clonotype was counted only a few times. The CDR3 is CSALNPVLGTYEQFF. In DNA, the CDR3 is TGCAGTGCTCTAAACCCCGTCCTGGGGACATATGAGCAGTTCTTC. The rearrangement uses TRBV20-1 and TRBJ2-1; TRBD1 is a possible D gene (6 bases). This CDR3 comprises 15 residues. The germline V and J ends were trimmed by 5 bases and 8 bases, with 22 bases remaining between them. CDR1 and CDR2 from the germline V gene are DFQATT and SNEGSKA (reference sequence).

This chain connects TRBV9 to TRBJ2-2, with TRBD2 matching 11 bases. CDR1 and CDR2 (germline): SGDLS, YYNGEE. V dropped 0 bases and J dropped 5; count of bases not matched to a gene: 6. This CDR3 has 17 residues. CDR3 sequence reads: CASSVGAGTSGTGELFF. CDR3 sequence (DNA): TGTGCCAGCAGCGTAGGGGCCGGGACTAGCGGTACCGGGGAGCTGTTTTTT.

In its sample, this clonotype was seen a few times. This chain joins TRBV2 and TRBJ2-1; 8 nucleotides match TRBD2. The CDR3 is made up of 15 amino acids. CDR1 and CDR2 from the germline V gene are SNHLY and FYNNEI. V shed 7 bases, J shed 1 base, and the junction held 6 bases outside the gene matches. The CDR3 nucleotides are TGTGCCAGCATTAAGGGCGGGGGGTCCTACAATGAGCAGTTCTTC. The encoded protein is CASIKGGGSYNEQFF.

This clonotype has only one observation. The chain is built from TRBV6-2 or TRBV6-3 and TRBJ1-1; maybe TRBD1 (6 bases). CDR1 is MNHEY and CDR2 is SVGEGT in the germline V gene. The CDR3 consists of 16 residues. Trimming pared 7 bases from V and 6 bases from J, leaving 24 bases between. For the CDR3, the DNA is TGTGCCAGCACACTACAGGGCCCCCTGTTGTCGTCTGAAGCTTTCTTT. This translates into CASTLQGPLLSSEAFF.

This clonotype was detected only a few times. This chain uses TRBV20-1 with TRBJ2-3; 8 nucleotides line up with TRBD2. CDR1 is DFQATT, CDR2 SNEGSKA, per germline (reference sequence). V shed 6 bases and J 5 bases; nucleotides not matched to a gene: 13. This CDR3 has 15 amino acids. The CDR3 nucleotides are TGCAGTGCACCGACAGCGGGGGCCGGGGTAGATACGCAGTATTTT. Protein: CSAPTAGAGVDTQYF.

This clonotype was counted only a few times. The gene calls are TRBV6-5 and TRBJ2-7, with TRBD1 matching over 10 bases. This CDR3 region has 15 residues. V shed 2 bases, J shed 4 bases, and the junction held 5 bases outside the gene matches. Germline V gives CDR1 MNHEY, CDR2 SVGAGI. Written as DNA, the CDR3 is TGTGCCAGCAGTTACCCGACAGGGGGCCTATACGAGCAGTACTTC. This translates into CASSYPTGGLYEQYF.

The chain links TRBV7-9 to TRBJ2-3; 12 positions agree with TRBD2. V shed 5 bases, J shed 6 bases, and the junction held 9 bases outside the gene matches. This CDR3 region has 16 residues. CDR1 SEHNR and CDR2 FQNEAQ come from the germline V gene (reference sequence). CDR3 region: CASSASSGGAYDTQYF. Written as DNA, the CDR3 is TGTGCCAGCAGCGCCTCTAGCGGGGGGGCCTACGATACGCAGTATTTT.

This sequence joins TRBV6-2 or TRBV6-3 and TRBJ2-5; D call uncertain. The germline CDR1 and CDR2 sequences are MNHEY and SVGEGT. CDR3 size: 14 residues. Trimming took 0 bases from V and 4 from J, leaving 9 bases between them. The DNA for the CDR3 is TGTGCCAGCAGTTACTCGACGGCCGGAGAGACCCAGTACTTC. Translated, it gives CASSYSTAGETQYF.

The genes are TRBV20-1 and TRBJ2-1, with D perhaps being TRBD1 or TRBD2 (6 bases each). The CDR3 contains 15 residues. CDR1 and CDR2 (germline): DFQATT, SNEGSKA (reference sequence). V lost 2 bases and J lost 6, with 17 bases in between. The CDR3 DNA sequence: TGCAGTGCTAGACCGGGGGCGCTGGGGGGCAATGAGCAGTTCTTC. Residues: CSARPGALGGNEQFF.

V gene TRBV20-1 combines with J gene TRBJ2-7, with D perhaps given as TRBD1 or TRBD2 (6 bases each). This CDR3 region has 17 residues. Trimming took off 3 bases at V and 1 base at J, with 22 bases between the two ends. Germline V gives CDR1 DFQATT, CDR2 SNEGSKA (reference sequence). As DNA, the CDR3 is TGCAGTGCTAGCCCCCTCTTGGGGGGCGGGATTTCCTACGAGCAGTACTTC. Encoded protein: CSASPLLGGGISYEQYF.

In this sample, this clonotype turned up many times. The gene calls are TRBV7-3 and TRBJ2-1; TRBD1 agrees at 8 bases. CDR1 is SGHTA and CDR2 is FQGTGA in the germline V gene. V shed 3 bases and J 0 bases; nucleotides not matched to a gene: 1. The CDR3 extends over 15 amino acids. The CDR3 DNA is TGTGCCAGCAGCTTCGACAGGGGCTCCTACAATGAGCAGTTCTTC. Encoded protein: CASSFDRGSYNEQFF.

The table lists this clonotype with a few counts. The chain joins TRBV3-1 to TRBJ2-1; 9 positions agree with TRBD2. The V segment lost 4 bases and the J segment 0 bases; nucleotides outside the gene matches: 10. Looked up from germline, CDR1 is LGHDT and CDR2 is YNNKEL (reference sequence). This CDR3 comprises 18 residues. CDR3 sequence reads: CASSPGTSSKSSYNEQFF. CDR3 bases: TGTGCCAGCAGCCCGGGGACTAGCAGCAAAAGCTCCTACAATGAGCAGTTCTTC.

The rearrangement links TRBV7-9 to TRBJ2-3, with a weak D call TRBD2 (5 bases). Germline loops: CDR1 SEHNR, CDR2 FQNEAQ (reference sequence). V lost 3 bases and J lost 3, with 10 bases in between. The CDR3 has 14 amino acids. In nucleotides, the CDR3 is TGTGCCAGCAGCTTCTTCCGCGGGACAGATACGCAGTATTTT. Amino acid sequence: CASSFFRGTDTQYF.

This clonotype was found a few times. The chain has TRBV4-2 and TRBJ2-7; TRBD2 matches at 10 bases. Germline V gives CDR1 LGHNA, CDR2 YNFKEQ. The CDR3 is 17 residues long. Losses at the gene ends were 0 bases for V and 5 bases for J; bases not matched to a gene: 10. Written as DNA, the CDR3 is TGTGCCAGCAGCCAAGAGGGGTTCCTAGCGGGGGACAACGAGCAGTACTTC. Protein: CASSQEGFLAGDNEQYF.

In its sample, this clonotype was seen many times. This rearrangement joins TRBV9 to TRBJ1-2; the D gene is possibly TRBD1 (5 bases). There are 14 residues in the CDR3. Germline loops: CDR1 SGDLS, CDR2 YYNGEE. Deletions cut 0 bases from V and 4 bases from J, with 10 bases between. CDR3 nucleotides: TGTGCCAGCAGCGTAGCCAGGGCTGGCTATGGCTACACCTTC. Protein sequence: CASSVARAGYGYTF.

The chain's CDR3 is CASSQGLIPEQFF. The CDR3 DNA reads as TGTGCCAGCAGCCAGGGACTCATACCTGAGCAGTTCTTC. The V call is TRBV3-1, the J call TRBJ2-1, with a tentative D call TRBD2 (6 bases). The CDR3 extends over 13 amino acids. CDR1 is LGHDT and CDR2 is YNNKEL in the germline V gene (reference sequence). Trimming shortened V by 3 bases and J by 9 bases, and 12 bases separated the two germline ends.

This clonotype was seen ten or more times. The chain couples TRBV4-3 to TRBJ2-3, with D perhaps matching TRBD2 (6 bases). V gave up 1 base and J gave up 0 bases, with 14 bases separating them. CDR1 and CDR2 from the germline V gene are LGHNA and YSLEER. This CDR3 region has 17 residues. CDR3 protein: CASSQAVRGSSTDTQYF. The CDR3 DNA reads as TGCGCCAGCAGCCAAGCAGTCCGGGGGAGCAGCACAGATACGCAGTATTTT.